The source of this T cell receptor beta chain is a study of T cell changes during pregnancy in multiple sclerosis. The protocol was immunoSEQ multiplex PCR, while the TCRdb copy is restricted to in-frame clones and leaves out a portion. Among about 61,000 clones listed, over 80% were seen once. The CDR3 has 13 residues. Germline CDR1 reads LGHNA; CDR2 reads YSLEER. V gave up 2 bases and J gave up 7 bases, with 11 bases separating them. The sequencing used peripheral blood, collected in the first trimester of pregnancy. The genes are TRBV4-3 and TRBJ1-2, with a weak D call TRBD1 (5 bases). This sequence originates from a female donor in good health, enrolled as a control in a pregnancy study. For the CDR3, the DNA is TGCGCCAGCAGCCAACCGGGACTTTTTGGCTACACCTTC. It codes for CASSQPGLFGYTF.